The 23 T cell receptor beta chains below come from one sample, sequenced in a study of technical replicates of blood from a few donors. Only in-frame clones appear in the TCRdb table, and some are missing; sequencing was by immunoSEQ multiplex PCR. The table has about 70,000 clones, roughly 86% seen once. Sample: PBMCs. The receptor source for this set is a human donor in good health. Some clones in this sample may be carry-over from other donors' samples.

The rearrangement links TRBV7-9 to TRBJ2-7, with 10 bases aligning to TRBD2. CDR3 size: 16 residues. The trim removed 1 base at V and 2 bases at J, leaving 5 bases unmatched. Germline V CDR1 and CDR2: SEHNR, FQNEAQ (reference sequence). The CDR3 loop is CASSLVRAGGTYEQYF. The CDR3 bases are TGTGCCAGCAGCTTAGTTCGAGCGGGAGGGACCTACGAGCAGTACTTC.

The genes are TRBV27 and TRBJ2-1; maybe TRBD1 (5 bases). The V gene lost 7 bases and the J gene lost 4 bases, with 17 bases spanning the gap. This CDR3 comprises 15 residues. CDR1 MNHEY and CDR2 SMNVEV come from the germline V gene (reference sequence). The CDR3 protein is CASTQGWGLYNEQFF. CDR3 sequence (DNA): TGTGCCAGCACCCAGGGATGGGGCCTTTACAATGAGCAGTTCTTC.

The chain links TRBV4-3 to TRBJ2-7, with 8 bases identical to TRBD2. The V segment lost 1 base and the J segment 3 bases; nucleotides outside the gene matches: 5. Germline CDR1 LGHNA, CDR2 YSLEER. CDR3 length equals 15 residues. The CDR3 reads CASSQGAAGDYEQYF. For the CDR3, the DNA is TGCGCCAGCAGCCAAGGTGCAGCGGGAGACTACGAGCAGTACTTC.

V usage is TRBV13 and J usage is TRBJ2-2; tentatively, D is TRBD1 (5 bases). Germline CDR1 reads PRHDT; CDR2 reads FYEKMQ (reference sequence). V was clipped by 3 bases and J by 1 base, with 12 bases between them. This CDR3 comprises 16 residues. The CDR3 sequence: CASSLPRTGNTGELFF. The CDR3 coding sequence is TGTGCCAGCAGCTTGCCCCGAACAGGGAACACCGGGGAGCTGTTTTTT.

The chain's CDR3 is CASSLTSGGNTGELFF. CDR3 DNA: TGTGCCAGCAGTTTAACTAGCGGGGGGAACACCGGGGAGCTGTTTTTT. The genes are TRBV27 and TRBJ2-2; 11 bases are shared with TRBD2. CDR3 length equals 16 residues. Germline assignment: CDR1 MNHEY and CDR2 SMNVEV (reference sequence). V was pared by 2 bases and J by 1 base, with 0 bases of the junction left unmatched.

The chain links TRBV5-1 to TRBJ2-1; TRBD1 aligns across 9 bases. Unmatched junction bases numbered 8, after V lost 4 bases and J lost 6 bases. The CDR3 extends over 15 amino acids. Looked up from germline, CDR1 is SGHRS and CDR2 is YFSETQ. The CDR3: CASSTGDRGVNEQFF. DNA of the CDR3: TGCGCCAGCAGCACCGGTGACAGGGGGGTCAATGAGCAGTTCTTC.

This clone was counted a few times. The V call is TRBV7-2, the J call TRBJ1-3, with a possible D match to TRBD1 (5 bases). V was pared by 5 bases and J by 14 bases, with 22 bases between. Germline V gives CDR1 SGHTA, CDR2 FQGNSA. This CDR3 spans 14 amino acids. This CDR3 is CASSPYPGDRALYF. Here the CDR3 DNA reads TGTGCCAGCAGCCCTTACCCGGGGGACCGGGCTTTATATTTT.

In this sample, this clone turned up once. This sequence joins TRBV5-1 and TRBJ1-3; TRBD1 agrees at 9 bases. The CDR3 is made up of 15 amino acids. Trimming took 4 bases from V and 4 from J; bases not matched to a gene: 6. CDR1 is SGHRS and CDR2 is YFSETQ in the germline V gene. CDR3 DNA sequence: TGCGCCAGCAGCCACGGGACAGGGTCCGGAAACACCATATATTTT. Amino acid sequence: CASSHGTGSGNTIYF.

The chain combines TRBV7-6 with TRBJ2-5; D is perhaps TRBD1 (5 bases). This CDR3 has 14 amino acids. Trimming took off 5 bases at V and 5 bases at J, with 15 bases between the two ends. Germline V gene sequence: CDR1 SGHVS, CDR2 FNYEAQ. The CDR3 here is CASSPGNQGETQYF. DNA of the CDR3: TGTGCCAGCAGCCCCGGAAATCAGGGCGAGACCCAGTACTTC.

The chain carries TRBV6-5 and TRBJ1-3; 9 nucleotides match TRBD1. From germline, CDR1 is MNHEY and CDR2 SVGAGI. V shed 4 bases, J shed 2 bases, and the junction held 6 bases outside the gene matches. The CDR3 runs 16 residues. The CDR3 spells CASSWDRENPGNTIYF. Written as DNA, the CDR3 is TGTGCCAGCAGTTGGGACAGGGAAAACCCTGGAAACACCATATATTTT.

The chain combines TRBV5-1 with TRBJ2-5, with TRBD2 matching 9 bases. The CDR3 is 14 amino acids. Germline V gene data show CDR1 as SGHRS and CDR2 as YFSETQ. J was trimmed by 5 bases and V by 1 base; bases with no gene match: 3. The CDR3 sequence: CASSLWLAGETQYF. For the CDR3, the DNA is TGCGCCAGCAGCTTGTGGCTAGCGGGGGAGACCCAGTACTTC.

This clone was picked up a small number of times. The rearrangement uses TRBV2 and TRBJ2-5; D is uncertain. There are 12 residues in the CDR3. CDR1 is SNHLY and CDR2 is FYNNEI in the germline V gene. V lost 6 bases and J 5 bases, leaving 10 bases between the germline ends. The CDR3 region is CASRSAQETQYF. CDR3 DNA: TGTGCCAGCAGATCTGCACAGGAGACCCAGTACTTC.

This clone was recorded only once. The chain links TRBV4-1 to TRBJ1-2; D possibly corresponds to TRBD1 (5 bases). In germline, CDR1 is MGHRA, CDR2 YSYEKL. The CDR3 is 15 amino acids. V was pared by 0 bases and J by 2 bases, with 10 bases between. The CDR3 here is CASSQDSGRNYGYTF. CDR3 DNA: TGCGCCAGCAGCCAAGATTCAGGGAGGAACTATGGCTACACCTTC.

This chain uses TRBV6-1 with TRBJ1-1; TRBD1 might be the D (6 bases). Germline lookup yields CDR1 MNHNS and CDR2 SASEGT. The CDR3 totals 13 residues. V was trimmed by 6 bases and J by 1 base, leaving 9 bases between them. The CDR3 protein is CASRLDRNTEAFF. CDR3 bases: TGTGCCAGCAGGTTGGACAGGAACACTGAAGCTTTCTTT.

The J gene is TRBJ2-1, the V gene TRBV19; D possibly corresponds to TRBD1 (6 bases). V shed 3 bases and J shed 7 bases, with 13 bases lying between them. The V gene's germline CDR1 is LNHDA and CDR2 SQIVND (reference sequence). The CDR3 covers 14 residues. The CDR3 loop is CASSMLPGANEQFF. The CDR3 DNA reads as TGTGCCAGTAGTATGCTCCCAGGGGCAAATGAGCAGTTCTTC.

This clone appeared once. This sequence joins TRBV10-3 and TRBJ2-5, with D perhaps matching TRBD1 (7 bases). V was cut by 2 bases and J by 9 bases, with 16 bases left in between. The CDR3 extends over 14 amino acids. Germline CDR1 and CDR2: ENHRY and SYGVKD. In DNA form, the CDR3 reads TGTGCCATCAGTGAGGGGACAGCCCGGGGGTCCCAGTACTTC. It encodes CAISEGTARGSQYF.

The V gene is TRBV30, the J gene TRBJ1-4; D call uncertain. Trimming pared 8 bases from V and 0 bases from J, leaving 10 bases between. This CDR3 region has 13 residues. Germline loops: CDR1 GTSNPN, CDR2 SVGIG (reference sequence). Here the CDR3 DNA reads TGTGCCAGATCACAGTCAACTAATGAAAAACTGTTTTTT. Translating gives CARSQSTNEKLFF.

The genes are TRBV6-6 and TRBJ1-1, with D maybe TRBD1 (5 bases). Trimming took 6 bases from V and 0 from J, leaving 14 bases between them. This CDR3 is built from 15 residues. CDR1 and CDR2 from the germline V gene are MNHNY and SVGAGI (reference sequence). CDR3 loop: CASSDPQGMNTEAFF. CDR3 sequence (DNA): TGTGCCAGCAGCGACCCCCAGGGAATGAACACTGAAGCTTTCTTT.

The chain combines TRBV29-1 with TRBJ2-7; TRBD1 matches at 9 bases. The CDR3 spans 14 residues. The V gene end was trimmed by 2 bases and the J gene end by 5 bases; junction bases not matched to a gene: 7. CDR1 and CDR2 (germline): SQVTM, ANQGSEA. The CDR3 coding sequence is TGCAGCGTTGAATTCGTGGACAGGGGTAACGAGCAGTACTTC. It translates to CSVEFVDRGNEQYF.

This clone showed up just a few times. The chain couples TRBV6-5 to TRBJ2-7, with D perhaps TRBD1 (5 bases). Germline V gene data show CDR1 as MNHEY and CDR2 as SVGAGI. The CDR3 loop spans 15 amino acids. V lost 6 bases to trimming and J lost 5 bases, with 20 bases between them. This chain's CDR3 is CASRSLHGAGDEQYF. The CDR3 DNA follows: TGTGCCAGCAGGTCCCTCCATGGGGCAGGTGACGAGCAGTACTTC.

V gene TRBV7-9 combines with J gene TRBJ2-1, with no clear D. In germline, CDR1 is SEHNR, CDR2 FQNEAQ (reference sequence). Trimming left V 10 bases short and J 0 bases short, with 13 bases between. The CDR3 runs 14 residues. CDR3 in amino acids: CAIPVTSSYNEQFF. CDR3 DNA sequence: TGTGCCATCCCCGTCACGAGCTCCTACAATGAGCAGTTCTTC. Based on the CDR3 plus reference TRBV7-9 and TRBJ2-1, the full variable domain is DTGVSQNPRHKITKRGQNVTFRCDPISEHNRLYWYRQTLGQGPEFLTYFQNEAQLEKSRLLSDRFSAERPKGSFSTLEIQRTEQGDSAMYLCAIPVTSSYNEQFFGPGTRLTVL.

This clone was counted a single time. This chain joins TRBV29-1 and TRBJ1-4; D is uncertain. CDR1 SQVTM and CDR2 ANQGSEA come from the germline V gene. The V end lost 4 bases, the J end lost 1 base, and 13 bases lay between the germline ends. This CDR3 region has 15 residues. CDR3 coding DNA: TGCAGCGTTGGACGAAAAGGGAGAACTAATGAAAAACTGTTTTTT. It encodes CSVGRKGRTNEKLFF. The complete variable domain, with remaining parts taken from reference TRBV29-1 and TRBJ1-4, reads SAVISQKPSRDICQRGTSLTIQCQVDSQVTMMFWYRQQPGQSLTLIATANQGSEATYESGFVIDKFPISRPNLTFSTLTVSNMSPEDSSIYLCSVGRKGRTNEKLFFGSGTQLSVL.

The V and J genes are TRBV19 and TRBJ1-1; TRBD1 aligns across 11 bases. CDR1 and CDR2 (germline): LNHDA, SQIVND (reference sequence). This CDR3 comprises 15 residues. The J segment lost 1 base and the V segment lost 5 bases, leaving 3 bases of the junction unmatched. The DNA for the CDR3 is TGTGCCAGTAGTGCGGGGACAGGGGGGAACACTGAAGCTTTCTTT. This encodes CASSAGTGGNTEAFF.